The 26 T cell receptor beta chains presented below share a single source sample, sequenced in a study of blood T cell repertoires in COVID-19. Sequencing used immunoSEQ multiplex PCR; TCRdb keeps in-frame clones, though not all of them. Seen here are about 150,000 clones, around 90% observed once, and the top ten hold roughly a tenth. What was sequenced was peripheral blood. These receptors were taken from a man between 60 and 70 years old with active or convalescent COVID-19.

V gene TRBV10-3 combines with J gene TRBJ2-7; D might be TRBD1 (5 bases). The V and J ends lost 10 bases and 2 bases respectively, with 12 bases between them. This CDR3 has 12 residues. The germline CDR1 and CDR2 sequences are ENHRY and SYGVKD. DNA for the CDR3: TGTGCCACAAGCAGGGTGACCTACGAGCAGTACTTC. This translates into CATSRVTYEQYF.

This chain uses TRBV7-2 with TRBJ2-5, with 7 bases fitting TRBD2. The J segment lost 5 bases and the V segment lost 5 bases, leaving 14 bases of the junction unmatched. The CDR3 sequence is 16 residues long. Germline CDR1 reads SGHTA; CDR2 reads FQGNSA. CDR3 loop: CASSRRGTNPQETQYF. The DNA of the CDR3 is TGTGCCAGCAGCCGTCGAGGGACTAACCCACAGGAGACCCAGTACTTC.

The V gene is TRBV6-4, the J gene TRBJ1-5, with 7 bases fitting TRBD1. This CDR3 is built from 16 residues. CDR1 MRHNA and CDR2 SNTAGT come from the germline V gene. Trimming at V came to 7 bases and at J to 0 bases, leaving 9 bases not matched to a gene. In DNA, the CDR3 is TGTGCCAGCAACCACCTACAGGGGTATAGCAATCAGCCCCAGCATTTT. It specifies CASNHLQGYSNQPQHF.

This clone was seen only once. V usage is TRBV18 and J usage is TRBJ2-2; D call uncertain. The length of the CDR3 is 18 residues. Looked up from germline, CDR1 is KGHSH and CDR2 is LQKENI. With 2 bases removed from V and 0 bases from J, the gap between germline ends came to 16 bases. CDR3 DNA: TGTGCCAGCTCACCAATCTCCGGTGGAGTCACGAACACCGGGGAGCTGTTTTTT. Its translation: CASSPISGGVTNTGELFF.

This clone has a handful of counts. The chain links TRBV6-5 to TRBJ2-7; D gene ambiguous. Trimming took 4 bases from V and 1 from J, leaving 8 bases between them. Germline V gene lookup returns CDR1 MNHEY and CDR2 SVGAGI. CDR3 length: 13 residues. The chain's CDR3 is CASSSQVSYEQYF. The CDR3 DNA follows: TGTGCCAGCAGTTCGCAGGTTTCCTACGAGCAGTACTTC.

CDR3 DNA: TGTGCCAGCAGTTCACCTCGTTTAGGACAGGGTGGGACTGAAGCTTTCTTT. As protein: CASSSPRLGQGGTEAFF. The chain carries TRBV27 and TRBJ1-1, with 8 bases lining up with TRBD1. The trim removed 4 bases at V and 5 bases at J, leaving 15 bases unmatched. CDR1 and CDR2 (germline): MNHEY, SMNVEV (reference sequence). This CDR3 spans 17 amino acids.

This chain joins TRBV7-2 and TRBJ1-1, with TRBD1 matching over 7 bases. The CDR3 length is 15 residues. With V trimmed by 5 bases and J by 2 bases, 8 bases remained unmatched. Germline V gene sequence: CDR1 SGHTA, CDR2 FQGNSA. DNA of the CDR3: TGTGCCAGCAGCACCTTACAGGGGCGTAACACTGAAGCTTTCTTT. The encoded protein is CASSTLQGRNTEAFF. The full variable domain, completed using reference TRBV7-2 and TRBJ1-1, is GAGVSQSPSNKVTEKGKDVELRCDPISGHTALYWYRQSLGQGLEFLIYFQGNSAPDKSGLPSDRFSAERTGGSVSTLTIQRTQQEDSAVYLCASSTLQGRNTEAFFGQGTRLTVV.

This rearrangement joins TRBV12-3 or TRBV12-4 to TRBJ2-7; no clear D gene. This CDR3 has 11 residues. Trimming took 3 bases from V and 4 from J, leaving 4 bases between them. CDR3 nucleotides: TGTGCCAGCAGTTTCAGGTACGAGCAGTACTTC. As protein: CASSFRYEQYF.

This sequence joins TRBV6-5 and TRBJ2-7; the D is unclear. The CDR3 spans 15 residues. CDR1 is MNHEY, CDR2 SVGAGI, per germline. The germline V and J ends were trimmed by 2 bases and 3 bases, with 14 bases remaining between them. This CDR3 reads CASSYTLSVYYEQYF. CDR3 nucleotide sequence: TGTGCCAGCAGTTACACGTTGTCGGTCTACTACGAGCAGTACTTC.

This clone was recorded only once. The chain links TRBV9 to TRBJ1-6, with a possible D match to TRBD1 (5 bases). The CDR3 has 12 residues. Trimming took off 2 bases at V and 10 bases at J, with 7 bases between the two ends. The germline gives CDR1 SGDLS, CDR2 YYNGEE. CDR3 nucleotide sequence: TGTGCCAGCAGCGTGGGGGGATCACCCCTCCACTTT. It translates to CASSVGGSPLHF.

This chain links TRBV19 with TRBJ2-2; 9 bases match TRBD2. Germline CDR1 and CDR2: LNHDA and SQIVND (reference sequence). V lost 3 bases to trimming and J lost 6 bases; unmatched junction nucleotides: 11. The CDR3 length is 17 residues. CDR3 in DNA: TGTGCCAGTAGTATGGCTTGGCTAGCGGGAAGGGCCGGGGAGCTGTTTTTT. This codes for CASSMAWLAGRAGELFF. Full variable domain (rest looked up from reference TRBV19 and TRBJ2-2): DGGITQSPKYLFRKEGQNVTLSCEQNLNHDAMYWYRQDPGQGLRLIYYSQIVNDFQKGDIAEGYSVSREKKESFPLTVTSAQKNPTAFYLCASSMAWLAGRAGELFFGEGSRLTVL.

This clone has a single count. V and J are TRBV28 and TRBJ1-3; 8 positions agree with TRBD1. This CDR3 is built from 15 residues. Germline trimming cut 8 bases from V and 3 bases from J; bases unmatched to any gene: 9. CDR1 and CDR2 (germline): MDHEN, SYDVKM. Here the CDR3 reads CASASGTGIGNTIYF. The CDR3 bases are TGTGCCAGCGCCTCCGGGACAGGAATTGGAAACACCATATATTTT.

The CDR3 DNA sequence: TGTGCCAGTAGCTACAGGGCTTCGACCTACGAGCAGTACTTC. The encoded protein is CASSYRASTYEQYF. This chain connects TRBV19 to TRBJ2-7, with a tentative D call TRBD1 (6 bases). CDR1 and CDR2 (germline): LNHDA, SQIVND (reference sequence). The CDR3 covers 14 residues. V lost 6 bases to trimming and J lost 2 bases, with 14 bases between them.

The chain uses TRBV27 and TRBJ2-1; no reliable D call. Germline V lookup: CDR1 MNHEY, CDR2 SMNVEV (reference sequence). The CDR3 runs 14 residues. Trimming took off 8 bases at V and 7 bases at J, with 18 bases between the two ends. DNA of the CDR3: TGTGCCAGCGGCCAAGTTCGATCGACAAATGAGCAGTTCTTC. Translating it yields CASGQVRSTNEQFF.

The chain recombines TRBV9 with TRBJ2-5; D gene uncertain. V lost 2 bases to trimming and J lost 2 bases, with 13 bases between them. The V gene's germline CDR1 is SGDLS and CDR2 YYNGEE. The length of the CDR3 is 15 residues. In nucleotides, the CDR3 is TGTGCCAGCAGCGTCCAGCACGACATTCAAGAGACCCAGTACTTC. Encoded protein: CASSVQHDIQETQYF.

The rearrangement links TRBV6-5 to TRBJ2-7; TRBD1 matches at 8 bases. The CDR3 contains 15 residues. Unmatched junction bases numbered 10, after V lost 4 bases and J lost 5 bases. Germline assignment: CDR1 MNHEY and CDR2 SVGAGI. The CDR3 reads CASSFRTGKGNEQYF. CDR3 bases: TGTGCCAGCAGTTTCCGGACAGGGAAAGGGAACGAGCAGTACTTC.

This chain uses TRBV30 with TRBJ1-2, with D possibly being TRBD1 (6 bases). V dropped 2 bases and J dropped 5 bases, with 9 bases sitting between them. The CDR3 length is 12 residues. Germline V gene lookup returns CDR1 GTSNPN and CDR2 SVGIG (reference sequence). CDR3 DNA sequence: TGTGCCTGGAGTCAGGGGCCTTATGGCTACACCTTC. Encoded protein: CAWSQGPYGYTF.

This chain links TRBV4-3 with TRBJ2-1; 7 bases map to TRBD2. J lost 3 bases, V lost 0 bases, and 5 bases had no gene match. This CDR3 is 16 amino acids long. Germline values: CDR1 LGHNA, CDR2 YSLEER. The chain's CDR3 is CASSQDRAGLYNEQFF. CDR3 DNA sequence: TGCGCCAGCAGCCAAGATAGAGCGGGACTCTACAATGAGCAGTTCTTC.

J is TRBJ1-2 and V is TRBV6-1; D may be TRBD1 (6 bases). Trimming removed 2 bases from V and 5 bases from J, with 12 bases in between. Germline V gene lookup returns CDR1 MNHNS and CDR2 SASEGT. CDR3 length equals 14 residues. The CDR3 sequence is CASSEWGGAYGYTF. In nucleotides, the CDR3 is TGTGCCAGCAGTGAATGGGGGGGCGCGTATGGCTACACCTTC.

Remarks on this clone: The junction shows a germline mismatch at one end, possibly a read error. The rearrangement joins TRBV7-2 to TRBJ2-5; 10 nucleotides agree with TRBD2. From germline, CDR1 is SGHTA and CDR2 FQGNSA. CDR3 length: 14 amino acids. CDR3 nucleotide sequence: TGTGCCAGCAGGTTAGCGGGAGGTGGTGAGACCCAGTACTTC. This sequence encodes CASRLAGGGETQYF.

CDR3 nucleotide sequence: TGTGCCAGCAGCTTTAGCGGGGCGGCAGGGAATGAGCAGTTCTTC. This sequence encodes CASSFSGAAGNEQFF. V and J are TRBV7-3 and TRBJ2-1; TRBD2 matches at 8 bases. The CDR3 covers 15 residues. Losses at the gene ends were 3 bases for V and 7 bases for J; bases not matched to a gene: 8. The germline CDR1 and CDR2 sequences are SGHTA and FQGTGA.

This clone was recorded a few times. Different DNA sequences within this sample yield the same CDR3. J is TRBJ1-2 and V is TRBV19; TRBD1 aligns across 7 bases. V lost 4 bases and J lost 8; bases outside the gene matches: 4. The CDR3 is made up of 12 amino acids. Germline lookup yields CDR1 LNHDA and CDR2 SQIVND (reference sequence). This CDR3 reads CASSRQGDGYTF. The CDR3 coding sequence is TGTGCCAGTAGTAGACAGGGAGACGGCTACACCTTC. The whole variable domain, filled in from reference TRBV19 and TRBJ1-2, reads DGGITQSPKYLFRKEGQNVTLSCEQNLNHDAMYWYRQDPGQGLRLIYYSQIVNDFQKGDIAEGYSVSREKKESFPLTVTSAQKNPTAFYLCASSRQGDGYTFGSGTRLTVV.

The chain links TRBV28 to TRBJ1-2; tentatively, D is TRBD1 (5 bases). The CDR3 is 14 residues long. Trimming removed 7 bases from V and 0 bases from J, with 12 bases in between. In germline, CDR1 is MDHEN, CDR2 SYDVKM. This CDR3 reads CASIPAGANYGYTF. The CDR3 DNA sequence: TGTGCCAGCATCCCCGCGGGGGCTAACTATGGCTACACCTTC.

This clone was picked up a small number of times. The V and J genes are TRBV9 and TRBJ2-3; TRBD1 matches at 7 bases. The V gene end was trimmed by 4 bases and the J gene end by 2 bases; junction bases not matched to a gene: 16. Per the germline V gene, CDR1 is SGDLS and CDR2 is YYNGEE. The CDR3 runs 18 residues. CDR3 sequence: CASSPGHRGRRVTDTQYF. The DNA for the CDR3 is TGTGCCAGCAGCCCCGGTCACAGGGGCCGCCGTGTCACAGATACGCAGTATTTT.

The chain recombines TRBV7-2 with TRBJ2-1; no clear D. Germline V gene data show CDR1 as SGHTA and CDR2 as FQGNSA. CDR3 size: 13 residues. Trimming left V 1 base short and J 8 bases short, with 9 bases between. The CDR3 loop reads CASSLGLADEQFF. The CDR3 region has the DNA TGTGCCAGCAGCTTAGGATTAGCTGATGAGCAGTTCTTC. The whole variable domain, filled in from reference TRBV7-2 and TRBJ2-1, reads GAGVSQSPSNKVTEKGKDVELRCDPISGHTALYWYRQSLGQGLEFLIYFQGNSAPDKSGLPSDRFSAERTGGSVSTLTIQRTQQEDSAVYLCASSLGLADEQFFGPGTRLTVL.

This clone was seen just once. The chain links TRBV28 to TRBJ2-6; D possibly corresponds to TRBD2 (5 bases). The CDR3 is made up of 15 amino acids. The germline V and J ends were trimmed by 3 bases and 1 base, with 7 bases remaining between them. The V gene's germline CDR1 is MDHEN and CDR2 SYDVKM. The CDR3 nucleotides are TGTGCCAGCAGTTTTCCGGGATCTGGGGCCAACGTCCTGACTTTC. Its translation: CASSFPGSGANVLTF.